A selection of T cell receptor beta chains follows, all from one sample in a study of a mutant IDH1 vaccine in newly diagnosed glioma. Assay used: immunoSEQ multiplex PCR; TCRdb lists only in-frame clones, some missing. This sample yields about 50,000 clones, of which just over 85% are seen a single time; about 2.4% belongs to the top ten. The starting material was PBMCs, obtained from a glioma patient treated with radiotherapy, temozolomide or both. These receptors were collected from a middle-aged man with glioma. Both conserved end residues are part of each CDR3. The D gene is left open where the match is weak. Clone size is given for some rows only: seen once, a few or many times, or a class if the clone is expanded.

J gene,V gene,D gene,clone size,CDR3 protein,CDR3 DNA
TRBJ2-7,TRBV5-1,TRBD2,NA,CASSLGGGREYEQYF,TGCGCCAGCAGCTTGGGGGGGGGTAGGGAATACGAGCAGTACTTC
TRBJ2-2,TRBV19,NA,NA,CASIRSEPVSGELFF,TGTGCCAGTATAAGGTCAGAGCCCGTGAGCGGGGAGCTGTTTTTT
TRBJ2-3,TRBV19,TRBD2,NA,CATKLAGHTDTQYF,TGTGCCACCAAACTAGCGGGGCACACAGATACGCAGTATTTT
TRBJ1-1,TRBV6-1,NA,NA,CASSPSKNTEAFF,TGTGCCAGCAGTCCTTCCAAGAACACTGAAGCTTTCTTT
TRBJ2-3,TRBV5-1,NA,NA,CASSLTGDTQYF,TGCGCCAGCAGTCTTACTGGGGATACGCAGTATTTT
TRBJ2-2,TRBV7-2,TRBD2,NA,CASSPLAGGTGELFF,TGTGCCAGCAGCCCGCTAGCGGGAGGGACCGGGGAGCTGTTTTTT
TRBJ1-1,TRBV10-3,NA,NA,CAISETQRGTEAFF,TGTGCCATCAGTGAAACACAACGGGGGACTGAAGCTTTCTTT
TRBJ1-5,TRBV5-1,NA,NA,CASSLDWDSNQPQHF,TGCGCCAGCAGCTTGGATTGGGATAGCAATCAGCCCCAGCATTTT
TRBJ2-7,TRBV21-1,NA,NA,CASSKSHRASEISSYEQYF,TGTGCCAGCAGCAAATCCCATAGGGCTAGCGAAATTTCCTCCTACGAGCAGTACTTC
TRBJ2-5,TRBV5-6,TRBD2,NA,CASSLYTSGGETQYF,TGTGCCAGCAGCCTCTACACTAGCGGGGGGGAGACCCAGTACTTC
TRBJ1-2,TRBV10-2,TRBD1,NA,CASSEDRGSPGGYTF,TGCGCCAGCAGTGAGGACAGGGGGTCGCCGGGTGGCTACACCTTC
TRBJ1-1,TRBV18,NA,NA,CASSPPAGPEAFF,TGTGCCAGCTCACCACCGGCAGGTCCTGAAGCTTTCTTT
TRBJ1-4,TRBV6-1,NA,NA,CASSESGATHEKLFF,TGTGCCAGCAGTGAGTCCGGGGCGACGCATGAAAAACTGTTTTTT
TRBJ2-5,TRBV7-3,NA,NA,CASSPQGQETQYF,TGTGCCAGCAGCCCACAGGGTCAAGAGACCCAGTACTTC
TRBJ2-7,TRBV19,NA,once,CASSLSGTDIYEQYF,TGTGCCAGTAGTCTCTCCGGGACGGACATCTACGAGCAGTACTTC
TRBJ2-2,TRBV5-4,TRBD1,NA,CASRRTGGNTGELFF,TGTGCCAGCAGAAGGACAGGGGGCAACACCGGGGAGCTGTTTTTT
TRBJ2-3,TRBV13,NA,NA,CASSRDTQYF,TGTGCCAGCAGCCGAGATACGCAGTATTTT
TRBJ1-4,TRBV28,NA,few,CATGDQGEKLFF,TGTGCCACCGGTGATCAAGGGGAAAAACTGTTTTTT
TRBJ2-7,TRBV6-5,TRBD1,NA,CASKLAGGDEQYF,TGTGCCAGCAAATTGGCAGGGGGCGACGAGCAGTACTTC
TRBJ2-3,TRBV7-3,TRBD1,NA,CASSLQGAAQYF,TGTGCCAGCAGCTTACAGGGGGCCGCGCAGTATTTT
TRBJ2-7,TRBV7-9,TRBD1,NA,CASSSHRDRVLEQYF,TGTGCCAGCAGCTCTCACCGGGACAGGGTACTCGAGCAGTACTTC
TRBJ2-7,TRBV10-2,TRBD1,NA,CASRAAEAGGSYEQYF,TGCGCCAGCAGAGCCGCGGAGGCAGGGGGCTCCTACGAGCAGTACTTC
TRBJ1-5,TRBV5-6,TRBD1,NA,CASSLLGQGGQPQHF,TGTGCCAGCAGCTTGTTGGGACAGGGTGGACAGCCCCAGCATTTT
TRBJ1-1,TRBV5-4,NA,few,CASSLERVTAEAFF,TGTGCCAGCAGCTTGGAAAGGGTCACAGCTGAAGCTTTCTTT
TRBJ1-2,TRBV28,NA,NA,CATRARAPYTF,TGTGCCACAAGAGCTAGGGCGCCCTACACCTTC
TRBJ2-6,TRBV9,NA,NA,CASSVGGREVQGANVLTF,TGTGCCAGCAGCGTAGGGGGCCGGGAAGTCCAAGGGGCCAACGTCCTGACTTTC
TRBJ1-2,TRBV5-1,TRBD1,NA,CASSLGYDRGVSGYTF,TGCGCCAGCAGCTTGGGATATGACAGGGGCGTGAGTGGCTACACCTTC
TRBJ2-5,TRBV7-2,TRBD2,NA,CASSPSSGGETQYF,TGTGCCAGCAGCCCATCTAGCGGGGGGGAGACCCAGTACTTC
TRBJ1-1,TRBV2,NA,NA,CASKTEMNTEAFF,TGTGCCAGCAAGACGGAGATGAACACTGAAGCTTTCTTT
TRBJ2-7,TRBV7-2,NA,NA,CASSSPGSSYEQYF,TGTGCCAGCAGCTCTCCGGGATCCTCCTACGAGCAGTACTTC